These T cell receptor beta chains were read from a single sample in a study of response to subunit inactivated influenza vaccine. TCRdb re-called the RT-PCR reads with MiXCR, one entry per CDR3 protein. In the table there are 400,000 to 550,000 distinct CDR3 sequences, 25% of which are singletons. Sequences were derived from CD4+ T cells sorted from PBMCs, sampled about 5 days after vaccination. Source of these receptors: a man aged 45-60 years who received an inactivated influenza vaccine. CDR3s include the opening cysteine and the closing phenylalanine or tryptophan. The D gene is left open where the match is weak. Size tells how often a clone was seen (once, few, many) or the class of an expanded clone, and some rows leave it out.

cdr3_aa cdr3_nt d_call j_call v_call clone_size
CASSPRTGGEQYF TGTGCCAGCAGTCCCAGGACAGGCGGCGAGCAGTACTTC TRBD1 TRBJ2-7 TRBV6-2/TRBV6-3 .
CASSSTTGTGNGYTF TGCGCCAGCAGCTCAACCACCGGGACAGGGAATGGCTACACCTTC TRBD1 TRBJ1-2 TRBV5-1 few
CASSQIYQNTGELFF TGTGCCAGCAGCCAAATCTACCAGAACACCGGGGAGCTGTTTTTT . TRBJ2-2 TRBV4-2 few
CAWSLTSGSMFF TGTGCCTGGAGTCTGACTAGCGGGAGTATGTTCTTC TRBD2 TRBJ2-1 TRBV30 .
CASSLVGGPIDTQYF TGTGCCAGCAGCTTAGTGGGAGGGCCGATAGATACGCAGTATTTT TRBD2 TRBJ2-3 TRBV7-2 .
CASTRTSGSYNEQFF TGTGCCAGCACACGGACTAGCGGTTCCTACAATGAGCAGTTCTTC TRBD2 TRBJ2-1 TRBV7-9 .
CASSPWDREHTEAFF TGTGCCAGCAGCCCTTGGGACAGGGAACACACTGAAGCTTTCTTT TRBD1 TRBJ1-1 TRBV5-6 few
CASSLAGRTAGNTIYF TGCGCCAGCAGCTTGGCCGGTCGTACCGCTGGAAACACCATATATTTT . TRBJ1-3 TRBV5-1 .
CASSFADWIPKNPSGANVLTF TGCGCCAGCAGCTTTGCGGATTGGATCCCAAAGAACCCCTCTGGGGCCAACGTCCTGACTTTC . TRBJ2-6 TRBV5-1 .
CASSYGGDWGGYTF TGTGCCAGCAGCTATGGCGGGGATTGGGGAGGCTACACCTTC . TRBJ1-2 TRBV7-9 .
CSAPTVWSGTYNEQFF TGCAGTGCTCCCACCGTTTGGTCTGGGACTTACAATGAGCAGTTCTTC . TRBJ2-1 TRBV20-1 .
CASSQDFGGWGETQYF TGCGCCAGCAGCCAAGACTTTGGGGGATGGGGTGAGACCCAGTACTTC . TRBJ2-5 TRBV4-3 .
CASSHPQGDEGYTF TGTGCCAGCAGCCACCCTCAGGGGGATGAAGGCTACACCTTC TRBD1 TRBJ1-2 TRBV4-2 few
CVSSKGLAEAYEQYF TGTGTCAGCAGCAAAGGACTAGCGGAGGCCTACGAGCAGTACTTC TRBD2 TRBJ2-7 TRBV12-3/TRBV12-4 once
CASGYNEQYF TGTGCCAGCGGATACAACGAGCAGTACTTC . TRBJ2-7 TRBV6-2/TRBV6-3 many
CASSEASYEQFF TGCGCCAGCAGCGAGGCCAGCTATGAGCAGTTCTTC . TRBJ2-1 TRBV5-1 .
CASSSILARYEQYF TGTGCCAGCAGCTCGATACTAGCGAGATACGAGCAGTACTTC TRBD2 TRBJ2-7 TRBV11-2 .
CASSYGTAVDHEQFF TGTGCCAGCAGCTACGGGACAGCCGTAGACCATGAGCAGTTCTTC TRBD1 TRBJ2-1 TRBV5-8 .
CSVAALDSNQPQHF TGCAGCGTTGCCGCCCTCGATAGCAATCAGCCCCAGCATTTT . TRBJ1-5 TRBV29-1 many
CASRRQGYTDTQYF TGTGCCAGCAGACGACAGGGTTACACAGATACGCAGTATTTT TRBD1 TRBJ2-3 TRBV7-2 .
CASSKTYEQYF TGTGCCAGCAGCAAAACCTACGAGCAGTACTTC . TRBJ2-7 TRBV3-1 few
CASSPTSGGANEQFF TGTGCCAGCAGCCCAACTAGCGGGGGGGCCAATGAGCAGTTCTTC TRBD2 TRBJ2-1 TRBV7-9 few
CSAEGGKLFF TGCAGTGCTGAGGGCGGAAAACTGTTTTTT . TRBJ1-4 TRBV20-1 .
CASAGTGVNEQFF TGCGCCAGCGCCGGAACAGGGGTTAATGAGCAGTTCTTC TRBD1 TRBJ2-1 TRBV5-1 .
CSAPPRPPADEQYF TGCAGTGCCCCCCCAAGGCCTCCGGCGGACGAGCAGTACTTC . TRBJ2-7 TRBV20-1 .
CASSIRGGDQETQYF TGCGCCAGCAGCATCAGGGGCGGCGATCAAGAGACCCAGTACTTC . TRBJ2-5 TRBV5-1 few
CASSSLEEQETQYF TGTGCCAGCAGTTCCCTGGAGGAACAAGAGACCCAGTACTTC . TRBJ2-5 TRBV12-3/TRBV12-4 .
CASSPTGTDYGYTF TGTGCCAGCTCACCCACGGGGACGGATTATGGCTACACCTTC . TRBJ1-2 TRBV18 .
CASSLPGQDEKLFF TGTGCCAGCAGTTTGCCAGGGCAGGATGAAAAACTGTTTTTT . TRBJ1-4 TRBV6-5 .
CSARDVRGVSYEQYF TGCAGTGCTAGAGATGTGCGGGGGGTATCCTACGAGCAGTACTTC TRBD2 TRBJ2-7 TRBV20-1 .
CSARRDLYEQYF TGCAGTGCTAGACGGGACCTCTACGAGCAGTACTTC . TRBJ2-7 TRBV20-1 .
CASSLGNRLETQYF TGTGCCAGCAGCTTAGGAAACAGGCTAGAGACCCAGTACTTC . TRBJ2-5 TRBV11-2 .
CASTPPGRRNTEAFF TGTGCCAGCACCCCCCCCGGGCGGAGGAACACTGAAGCTTTCTTT . TRBJ1-1 TRBV12-3/TRBV12-4 few
CASSPSGQGPTYEQYF TGTGCCAGCAGTCCCTCTGGACAGGGGCCGACCTACGAGCAGTACTTC TRBD1 TRBJ2-7 TRBV28 .
CSAREKQGQGAFF TGCAGTGCTAGAGAAAAACAGGGGCAGGGAGCTTTCTTT TRBD1 TRBJ1-1 TRBV20-1 .